The subject of this entry is one T cell receptor (beta chain). No progression to ophthalmopathy over 18 months defined stable hyperthyroidism. Isolation of PBMCs was performed using around 9.1 ml of fresh peripheral blood. This record belongs to a study of Graves' ophthalmopathy and Graves' hyperthyroidism. As for the study in general: The authors collected peripheral blood at initial diagnosis, before any treatment.

Amplification targeted the TCR beta CDR3 regions, with RNA transcripts as the source material. RT-PCR with HTBI primers came first, then second-round multiplex PCR. A single record per CDR3 protein comes from TCRdb applying MiXCR to the multiplex PCR reads. The sample shows about 400,000 distinct CDR3 sequences, roughly 14% of them seen only once. V lost 1 base, J lost 7 bases, and 7 bases lay in between. The CDR3 sequence is 12 residues long. Specimen: peripheral blood. This receptor was obtained from a young woman with stable Graves' hyperthyroidism. This chain connects TRBV12-3 or TRBV12-4 to TRBJ1-1; D call uncertain. The CDR3 region is CASSLGAVEAFF. CDR3 coding DNA: TGTGCCAGCAGTTTAGGGGCAGTTGAAGCTTTCTTT.